Presented here are 17 T cell receptor beta chains from one specimen sequenced in a study of blood T cell repertoires in COVID-19 (dated by TCRdb to between 2020 and 2021). The method behind the library was the immunoSEQ multiplex PCR assay. Not all clones reach the TCRdb copy of this immuneACCESS table, which keeps in-frame sequences only. Checked studies attribute under half of the gap to unresolved V genes and leave the rest unexplained. The sample includes some 160,000 clones, with 83% observed a single time. The top ten clonotypes cover roughly 2% of the sample. The source material was peripheral blood. The source of these receptors is a woman aged 80 or over with acute or convalescent COVID-19.

On this clone: A far larger clone is just one base off, so this is likely a read error. Other DNA sequences in the same sample also yield this CDR3. The rearrangement joins TRBV2 to TRBJ2-7, with D perhaps TRBD1 (6 bases). This CDR3 is 12 amino acids long. Per germline, CDR1 SNHLY and CDR2 FYNNEI. Trimming stripped 6 bases from V and 2 bases from J, with 8 bases between. CDR3 amino acids: CASRGAAYEQYF. DNA for the CDR3: TGTGCCAGCAGGGGGGCCGCCTACGAGCAGTACTTC. The whole variable domain, remainder taken from reference TRBV2 and TRBJ2-7, is EPEVTQTPSHQVTQMGQEVILRCVPISNHLYFYWYRQILGQKVEFLVSFYNNEISEKSEIFDDQFSVERPDGSNFTLKIRSTKLEDSAMYFCASRGAAYEQYFGPGTRLTVT.

The V and J genes are TRBV10-3 and TRBJ1-2, with TRBD1 identical over 9 bases. The CDR3 sequence is 16 residues long. V trimming: 5 bases; J trimming: 4 bases; junction bases outside the gene matches: 11. Germline lookup yields CDR1 ENHRY and CDR2 SYGVKD. CDR3 DNA: TGTGCCATCAGTCGAACAGGGGGCGCAAGTGGCTATGGCTACACCTTC. It yields the protein CAISRTGGASGYGYTF.

The chain links TRBV19 to TRBJ1-5; D perhaps matches TRBD1 (6 bases). Trimming stripped 3 bases from V and 5 bases from J, with 20 bases between. CDR1 is LNHDA, CDR2 SQIVND, per germline (reference sequence). The length of the CDR3 is 17 residues. The CDR3 here is CASSMALRTSGDQPQHF. The CDR3 DNA is TGTGCCAGTAGTATGGCCCTGAGGACGTCAGGGGATCAGCCCCAGCATTTT.

This rearrangement joins TRBV28 to TRBJ1-2, with 9 nucleotides matching TRBD1. This CDR3 is built from 16 residues. CDR1 and CDR2 from the germline V gene are MDHEN and SYDVKM. The V and J ends lost 3 bases and 7 bases, in that order; junction bases with no gene match: 12. The CDR3 nucleotides read TGTGCCAGCAGTTTTTTATTGGGACAGGGTGCTTCTGGCTACACCTTC. This sequence encodes CASSFLLGQGASGYTF.

This clone was observed once. This specimen includes other DNA sequences encoding the same CDR3. This CDR3 reads CASSPGLAADTQYF. The DNA for the CDR3 is TGCGCCAGCAGCCCTGGACTAGCGGCAGATACGCAGTATTTT. This sequence joins TRBV5-1 and TRBJ2-3, with TRBD2 identical over 10 bases. J gave up 4 bases and V 4 bases, and 3 bases lay outside the gene matches. In germline, CDR1 is SGHRS, CDR2 YFSETQ. CDR3 size: 14 residues. The full variable domain, with the rest looked up from reference TRBV5-1 and TRBJ2-3, is KAGVTQTPRYLIKTRGQQVTLSCSPISGHRSVSWYQQTPGQGLQFLFEYFSETQRNKGNFPGRFSGRQFSNSRSEMNVSTLELGDSALYLCASSPGLAADTQYFGPGTRLTVL.

The V and J genes are TRBV18 and TRBJ1-1; D is undetermined. Germline CDR1 reads KGHSH; CDR2 reads LQKENI. The CDR3 is 14 amino acids. Trimming pared 2 bases from V and 0 bases from J, leaving 7 bases between. DNA of the CDR3: TGTGCCAGCTCACCAGGCACCTTGAACACTGAAGCTTTCTTT. Translated, it gives CASSPGTLNTEAFF.

V is TRBV19 and J is TRBJ2-5; 8 bases match TRBD1. Losses at the gene ends were 0 bases for V and 4 bases for J; bases not matched to a gene: 10. The CDR3 runs 17 residues. The germline V gene encodes CDR1 LNHDA and CDR2 SQIVND (reference sequence). DNA for the CDR3: TGTGCCAGTAGTATAGATCCCCCGGGCAGGGGGCGAGAGACCCAGTACTTC. As protein: CASSIDPPGRGRETQYF.

The chain carries TRBV28 and TRBJ1-1; TRBD1 matches 10 bases. The V gene's germline CDR1 is MDHEN and CDR2 SYDVKM. The V and J ends lost 7 bases and 4 bases, in that order; junction bases with no gene match: 3. This CDR3 region has 13 residues. The CDR3 protein is CASKGQGSTEAFF. The CDR3, as DNA: TGTGCCAGCAAGGGACAGGGGAGCACTGAAGCTTTCTTT.

DNA of the CDR3: TGTGCCAGCAGTTTATACAGGCTCAACACTGAAGCTTTCTTT. Amino acids: CASSLYRLNTEAFF. The rearrangement uses TRBV28 and TRBJ1-1, with D possibly being TRBD1 (5 bases). V dropped 1 base and J dropped 2 bases, with 8 bases sitting between them. CDR1 is MDHEN and CDR2 is SYDVKM in the germline V gene. The CDR3 covers 14 residues.

Concerning this clone: This sample includes further DNA sequences coding for the same CDR3. The gene calls are TRBV18 and TRBJ1-5, with D hard to call. V was pared by 1 base and J by 7 bases, with 8 bases between. The CDR3 consists of 13 residues. In germline, CDR1 is KGHSH, CDR2 LQKENI. DNA of the CDR3: TGTGCCAGCTCACCACTAGAGGGACAGCCCCAGCATTTT. Translating it yields CASSPLEGQPQHF.

This clone was seen only a few times. The rearrangement joins TRBV24-1 to TRBJ2-2; 10 nucleotides match TRBD1. The CDR3 is made up of 14 amino acids. Germline V gene data show CDR1 as KGHDR and CDR2 as SFDVKD. The J segment lost 5 bases and the V segment lost 5 bases, leaving 1 base of the junction unmatched. Written as DNA, the CDR3 is TGTGCCACCAGTGGGACAGGGGGGACCGGGGAGCTGTTTTTT. This sequence encodes CATSGTGGTGELFF.

This clone occurred a few times. This rearrangement joins TRBV3-1 (or the pseudogene TRBV3-2) to TRBJ1-4; D unresolved. V shed 6 bases and J shed 8 bases, with 16 bases lying between them. The germline gives CDR1 LGHDT, CDR2 YNNKEL (reference sequence). This CDR3 is 14 amino acids long. Here the CDR3 DNA reads TGTGCCAGCAGTATAGGGAGTCCCGGGGAAAAACTGTTTTTT. Its protein is CASSIGSPGEKLFF.

The V call is TRBV10-1, the J call TRBJ2-5; D is possibly TRBD1 (6 bases). The CDR3 is made up of 14 amino acids. The V end was cut by 3 bases, the J end by 5 bases, with 13 bases between. Germline CDR1 reads WNHNN; CDR2 reads SYGVQD (reference sequence). The CDR3 is CASSESQGRETQYF. The CDR3 DNA reads as TGCGCCAGCAGTGAATCCCAGGGGCGGGAGACCCAGTACTTC.

This chain joins TRBV30 and TRBJ1-2, with D possibly matching TRBD1 (6 bases). Trimming stripped 2 bases from V and 6 bases from J, with 10 bases between. This CDR3 is 12 amino acids long. Germline assignment: CDR1 GTSNPN and CDR2 SVGIG (reference sequence). For the CDR3, the DNA is TGTGCCTGGAGTCAACAGGGAGATGGCTACACCTTC. Its translation is CAWSQQGDGYTF.

The chain carries TRBV11-2 and TRBJ2-3; tentative D call: TRBD2 (5 bases). Per germline, CDR1 SGHAT and CDR2 FQNNGV. Trimming shortened V by 7 bases and J by 11 bases, and 16 bases separated the two germline ends. CDR3 length equals 12 residues. Written as DNA, the CDR3 is TGTGCCAGCAACCCGCGGTCCGGGAAGCAGTATTTT. The encoded protein is CASNPRSGKQYF.

This chain joins TRBV18 and TRBJ2-2, with D uncertain. This CDR3 contains 16 residues. The ends were cut back, 1 base at V and 4 bases at J, with 13 bases in the middle. Germline CDR1 reads KGHSH; CDR2 reads LQKENI. In DNA form, the CDR3 reads TGTGCCAGCTCACCACTGAACAGAAGACGCACCGGGGAGCTGTTTTTT. Translation: CASSPLNRRRTGELFF.

The CDR3 DNA reads as TGTGCCAGCAGCTTAGCCAGCGGGGCGACCTACGAGCAGTACTTC. The encoded protein is CASSLASGATYEQYF. The V and J genes are TRBV7-2 and TRBJ2-7; 7 positions match TRBD2. The V and J ends lost 0 bases and 2 bases, in that order; junction bases with no gene match: 4. Germline CDR1 and CDR2: SGHTA and FQGNSA. The CDR3 contains 15 residues.